This TCR beta chain was identified during a study of blood T cell repertoires in COVID-19. The protocol was immunoSEQ multiplex PCR, while the TCRdb copy is restricted to in-frame clones and leaves out a portion. The sample contains about 52,000 clones, roughly nine tenths of which appear only once. The V end was cut by 4 bases, the J end by 4 bases, with 10 bases between. Germline V gives CDR1 PRHDT, CDR2 FYEKMQ (reference sequence). CDR3 length equals 13 residues. The TCR originated in a human donor with active COVID-19. The donor label of this sample is uncertain. The chain employs TRBV13 and TRBJ1-2; D gene uncertain. Sequencing was carried out using peripheral blood. DNA of the CDR3: TGTGCCAGCAGCTCTAGGTATACCTATGGCTACACCTTC. Protein product: CASSSRYTYGYTF.